One sample yielded the 6 T cell receptor beta chains listed below, sequenced in a study of T cell responses to AZD1222 COVID-19 vaccine (dated by TCRdb to the early 2020s). Sample time point, as interpreted from the label and publication: about 28 days (+/-7) after the second vaccine dose. The library was generated by the immunoSEQ multiplex PCR assay. TCRdb took this table from immuneACCESS and kept in-frame rearrangements with V and J called. Such tables lack part of the clones; where checked against another copy, unresolved V genes explain under half of the gap, and the rest is unexplained. This sample lists roughly 40,000 clones; 90% were detected once. Roughly 35% of the sample is taken by the ten largest. The sequenced sample was peripheral blood, obtained 28 days after the second AZD1222 dose. These receptors were obtained from an adult who received the AZD1222 COVID-19 vaccine.

This clone has a single count. The chain has TRBV4-2 and TRBJ2-1, with 11 nucleotides matching TRBD2. V lost 4 bases to trimming and J lost 9 bases; unmatched junction nucleotides: 8. This CDR3 contains 15 residues. Germline CDR1 reads LGHNA; CDR2 reads YNFKEQ. CDR3 nucleotides: TGTGCCAGCAGCCTACTAGCGGGGGTTGTTGGTGAGCAGTTCTTC. Encoded protein: CASSLLAGVVGEQFF.

The chain recombines TRBV19 with TRBJ2-3, with a tentative D call TRBD1 (7 bases). The length of the CDR3 is 16 residues. V was trimmed by 5 bases and J by 3 bases, leaving 18 bases between them. In germline, CDR1 is LNHDA, CDR2 SQIVND (reference sequence). The CDR3 loop is CASSRAGTARTDTQYF. The CDR3 region has the DNA TGTGCCAGTAGTCGGGCGGGGACAGCGAGGACAGATACGCAGTATTTT.

As for this clone: The junction departs from germline at one end; a sequencing error may be responsible. The J gene is TRBJ2-2, the V gene TRBV19, with a tentative D call TRBD1 (6 bases). This CDR3 contains 18 residues. Germline V lookup: CDR1 LNHDA, CDR2 SQIVND (reference sequence). The CDR3: CASSIGRNRADDTGELFF. CDR3 nucleotide sequence: TGTGCCAGTAGTATAGGGAGAAACAGGGCGGATGACACCGGAGAGCTGTTTTTT.

The chain uses TRBV11-2 and TRBJ2-5; weak D call: TRBD1 (6 bases). Germline lookup yields CDR1 SGHAT and CDR2 FQNNGV. V dropped 5 bases and J dropped 10 bases, with 14 bases sitting between them. The CDR3 totals 12 residues. CDR3 loop: CASSRTVRVQYF. Written as DNA, the CDR3 is TGTGCCAGCAGCCGGACAGTAAGGGTCCAGTACTTC.

The chain carries TRBV9 and TRBJ2-2; the match to TRBD1 covers 7 bases. The trim removed 3 bases at V and 1 base at J, leaving 18 bases unmatched. CDR1 is SGDLS and CDR2 is YYNGEE in the germline V gene. This CDR3 region has 20 residues. The CDR3 sequence: CASSALTYHGDSQNTGELFF. In nucleotides, the CDR3 is TGTGCCAGCAGCGCCCTGACCTACCATGGGGACAGCCAGAACACCGGGGAGCTGTTTTTT.

The rearrangement uses TRBV7-2 and TRBJ1-1; possibly TRBD1 for D (6 bases). This CDR3 spans 15 amino acids. Trimming shortened V by 1 base and J by 10 bases, and 19 bases separated the two germline ends. Germline V gene sequence: CDR1 SGHTA, CDR2 FQGNSA. CDR3 bases: TGTGCCAGCAGCTTAGGTTTGGATACGGGGGCGATAGCTTTCTTT. The encoded protein is CASSLGLDTGAIAFF.